This TCR beta chain came from a study of blood T cell repertoires in COVID-19. Germline CDR1 LGHDT, CDR2 YNNKEL (reference sequence). The CDR3 is 17 amino acids. J gave up 2 bases and V 0 bases, and 4 bases lay outside the gene matches. Clones were read by immunoSEQ multiplex PCR, and TCRdb kept only the in-frame ones, dropping some. The table has 200,000 to 250,000 clones, 85% to 90% seen once; the top ten hold around 1.3%. Sequences were obtained from PBMCs or T cells enriched from blood (not recorded which). The sequence came from a man between 25 and 39 years old who had recovered from COVID-19. V usage is TRBV3-1 (or the pseudogene TRBV3-2) and J usage is TRBJ2-5, with 12 bases fitting TRBD2. For the CDR3, the DNA is TGTGCCAGCAGCCAAGAAGTTGGGACTAGCGGGCAAGAGACCCAGTACTTC. Translated, it gives CASSQEVGTSGQETQYF.